This T cell receptor beta chain came from a study of blood T cell repertoires in COVID-19. Overall study: From T cells, B-cell-depleted T cells, or PBMCs came the material, which was cDNA or gDNA.

J gave up 0 bases and V 8 bases, and 6 bases lay outside the gene matches. Germline V CDR1 and CDR2: SQVTM, ANQGSEA. The CDR3 extends over 13 amino acids. As originally analysed: For nucleated cells, counts were estimated from reference gene primer amplification. Data came from immunoSEQ multiplex PCR; TCRdb stores just in-frame clones and leaves some out. D and trimming were read from the DNA, whereas the V and J calls and clone size are those reported in that table. The profile shows 200,000 to 250,000 clones, approximately 85% of them singletons. The rearrangement joins TRBV29-1 to TRBJ1-1; 7 bases map to TRBD1. Source material: peripheral blood. This receptor was taken from a man in his fifties or sixties with acute or convalescent COVID-19. The CDR3 DNA reads as TGCAGCTTCGCGGGACAGTTGAACACTGAAGCTTTCTTT. It specifies CSFAGQLNTEAFF.